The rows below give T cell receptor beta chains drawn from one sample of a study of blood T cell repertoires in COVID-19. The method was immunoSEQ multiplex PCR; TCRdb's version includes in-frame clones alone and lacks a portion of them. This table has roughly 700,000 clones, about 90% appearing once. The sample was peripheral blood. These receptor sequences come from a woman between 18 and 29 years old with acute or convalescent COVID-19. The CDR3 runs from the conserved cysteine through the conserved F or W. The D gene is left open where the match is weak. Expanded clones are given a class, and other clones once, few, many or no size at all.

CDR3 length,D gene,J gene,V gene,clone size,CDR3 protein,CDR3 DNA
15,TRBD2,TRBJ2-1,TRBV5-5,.,CASSPAGAGSNEQFF,TGTGCCAGCAGCCCAGCGGGGGCTGGGTCTAATGAGCAGTTCTTC
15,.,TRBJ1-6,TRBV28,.,CASSLVLWHNSPLHF,TGTGCCAGCAGCCTCGTCTTGTGGCATAATTCACCCCTCCACTTT
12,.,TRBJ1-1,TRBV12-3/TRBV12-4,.,CASSLIGEKAFF,TGTGCCAGCAGTTTGATAGGGGAAAAAGCTTTCTTT
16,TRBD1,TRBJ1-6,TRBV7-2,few,CASSFPGGLPASPLHF,TGTGCCAGCAGCTTCCCAGGGGGTCTACCCGCATCACCCCTCCACTTT
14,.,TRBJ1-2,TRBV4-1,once,CASSQEHQRDGYTF,TGCGCCAGCAGCCAAGAGCACCAACGGGATGGCTACACCTTC
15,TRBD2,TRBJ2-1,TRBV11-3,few,CASSLGGGTNNEQFF,TGTGCCAGCAGCTTAGGCGGGGGGACCAACAATGAGCAGTTCTTC
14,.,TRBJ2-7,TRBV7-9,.,CASSLLSGYGEQYF,TGTGCCAGCAGCTTATTGTCGGGGTATGGCGAGCAGTACTTC
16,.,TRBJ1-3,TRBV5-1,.,CASSYGDLLSGNTIYF,TGCGCCAGCAGCTATGGGGACTTACTCTCTGGAAACACCATATATTTT
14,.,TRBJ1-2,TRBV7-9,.,CASRNTNYIYGYTF,TGTGCCAGCAGAAACACTAATTATATCTATGGCTACACCTTC
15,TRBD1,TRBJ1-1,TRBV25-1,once,CASRGDRGSKSEAFF,TGTGCCAGCAGAGGGGACAGGGGATCAAAGTCTGAAGCTTTCTTT
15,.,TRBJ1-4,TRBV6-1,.,CASSEVPSGNEKLFF,TGTGCCAGCAGTGAAGTGCCCTCGGGTAATGAAAAACTGTTTTTT
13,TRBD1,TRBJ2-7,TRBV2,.,CAGATGVSYEQYF,TGTGCCGGCGCGACAGGGGTCTCCTACGAGCAGTACTTC
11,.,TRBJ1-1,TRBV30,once,CAWNGGTEAFF,TGTGCCTGGAACGGAGGCACTGAAGCTTTCTTT
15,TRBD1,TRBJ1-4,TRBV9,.,CASSPRRDRGEKLFF,TGTGCCAGCAGCCCGCGCCGGGACAGGGGTGAAAAACTGTTTTTT
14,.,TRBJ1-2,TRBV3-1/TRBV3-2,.,CASSQFEGDYGYTF,TGTGCCAGCAGCCAATTCGAGGGTGATTATGGCTACACCTTC
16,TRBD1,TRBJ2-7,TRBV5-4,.,CASSSNPGQGAYEQYF,TGTGCCAGCAGCTCGAATCCGGGACAGGGGGCCTACGAGCAGTACTTC